This T cell receptor beta chain stems from a study of identifying expanded T cells in peripheral blood. Study-level findings and limits: Technical replicates showed approximately 1.2 changed clones; approximately 2 weeks roughly 16; four weeks 19. Two-week clone count variance significantly increased as total template count grew.

Data came from immunoSEQ multiplex PCR; TCRdb stores just in-frame clones and leaves some out. Here the sample spans 80,000 to 95,000 clones, around 89% being singletons. Collection occurred without any documented infections or immune events in donors. On this clone itself: Its specificity is not known.

CDR1 GTSNPN and CDR2 SVGIG come from the germline V gene (reference sequence). The CDR3 sequence is 14 residues long. V dropped 5 bases and J dropped 0 bases, with 13 bases sitting between them. Sequenced: blood. This receptor was taken from a person between 18 and 75 years old in good health. The gene calls are TRBV30 and TRBJ1-1; maybe TRBD1 (5 bases). CDR3 protein: CAWLSRVMNTEAFF. DNA for the CDR3: TGTGCCTGGCTCTCCAGGGTAATGAACACTGAAGCTTTCTTT.